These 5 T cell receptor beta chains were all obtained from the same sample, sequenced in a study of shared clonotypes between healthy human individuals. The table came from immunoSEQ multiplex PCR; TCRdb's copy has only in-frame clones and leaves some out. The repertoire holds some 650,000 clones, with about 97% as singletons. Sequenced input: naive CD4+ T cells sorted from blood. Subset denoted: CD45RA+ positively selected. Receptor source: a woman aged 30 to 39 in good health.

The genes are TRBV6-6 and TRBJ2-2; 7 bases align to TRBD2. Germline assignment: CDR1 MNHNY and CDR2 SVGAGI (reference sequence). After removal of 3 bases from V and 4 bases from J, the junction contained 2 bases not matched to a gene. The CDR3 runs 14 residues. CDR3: CASSYTSATGELFF. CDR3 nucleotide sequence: TGTGCCAGCAGTTATACTAGCGCCACCGGGGAGCTGTTTTTT.

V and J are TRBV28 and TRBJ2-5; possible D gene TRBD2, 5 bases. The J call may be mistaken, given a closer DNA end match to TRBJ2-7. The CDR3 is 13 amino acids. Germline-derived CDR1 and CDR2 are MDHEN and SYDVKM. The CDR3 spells CASSFERDYEQYF. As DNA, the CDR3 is TGTGCCAGCAGTTTTGAACGGGACTACGAGCAGTACTTC.

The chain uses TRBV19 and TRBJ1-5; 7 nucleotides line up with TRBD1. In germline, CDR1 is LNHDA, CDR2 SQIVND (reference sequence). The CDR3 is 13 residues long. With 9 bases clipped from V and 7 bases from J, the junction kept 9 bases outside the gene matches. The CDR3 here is CASSTGAGQPQHF. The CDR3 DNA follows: TGTGCCAGCTCCACAGGGGCCGGACAGCCCCAGCATTTT. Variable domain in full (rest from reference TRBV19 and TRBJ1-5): DGGITQSPKYLFRKEGQNVTLSCEQNLNHDAMYWYRQDPGQGLRLIYYSQIVNDFQKGDIAEGYSVSREKKESFPLTVTSAQKNPTAFYLCASSTGAGQPQHFGDGTRLSIL.

For the CDR3, the DNA is TGTGCCAGCAGTTGGACAGGGGAGAATGAAAAACTGTTTTTT. Its protein is CASSWTGENEKLFF. This rearrangement joins TRBV6-1 to TRBJ1-4, with 9 bases aligning to TRBD1. V lost 5 bases to trimming and J lost 5 bases; unmatched junction nucleotides: 3. In germline, CDR1 is MNHNS, CDR2 SASEGT. The CDR3 is 14 residues long.

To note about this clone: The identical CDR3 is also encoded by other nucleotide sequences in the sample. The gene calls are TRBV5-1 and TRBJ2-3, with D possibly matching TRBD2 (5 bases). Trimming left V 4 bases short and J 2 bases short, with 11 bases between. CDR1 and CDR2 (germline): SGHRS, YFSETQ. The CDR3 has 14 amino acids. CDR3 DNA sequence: TGCGCCAGCAGCCTCCCGGGGTCCACAGATACGCAGTATTTT. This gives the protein CASSLPGSTDTQYF.